A selection of T cell receptor beta chains follows, all from one sample in a study of T cells after yellow fever vaccination. TCRdb reprocessed the 5' RACE reads with MiXCR, giving one entry per CDR3 protein. The sample includes 75,000 to 100,000 distinct CDR3 sequences, more than 7.5% of them seen just once. Sequences were derived from CD8+ T cells not binding an NS4B(214-222) dextramer, sorted from PBMCs, sampled roughly 15 days after the first yellow fever vaccination. Every receptor here comes from a man aged 18 to 30 who received the YFV17D yellow fever vaccine. The CDR3 runs from the conserved cysteine through the conserved F or W. The order of the fields is J gene, D gene, V gene, clone size, CDR3 protein, CDR3 DNA. D genes are given only for firm matches. Rows may omit the clone size; those that give it use once, few, many or a size class.

j_call: TRBJ2-7
d_call: -
v_call: TRBV7-9
clone_size: few
cdr3_aa: CASSLEYSTYEQYF
cdr3_nt: TGTGCCAGCAGCTTAGAGTACTCCACCTACGAGCAGTACTTC

j_call: TRBJ1-1
d_call: -
v_call: TRBV6-1
clone_size: few
cdr3_aa: CASSPVTANTEAFF
cdr3_nt: TGTGCCAGCAGCCCCGTTACAGCGAACACTGAAGCTTTCTTT

j_call: TRBJ2-2
d_call: -
v_call: TRBV4-1
clone_size: -
cdr3_aa: CASSQRLSRVVNTGELFF
cdr3_nt: TGCGCCAGCAGCCAGCGTCTCAGCAGGGTAGTTAACACCGGGGAGCTGTTTTTT

j_call: TRBJ2-5
d_call: -
v_call: TRBV27
clone_size: few
cdr3_aa: CASSSGLAAIETQYF
cdr3_nt: TGTGCCAGCAGTTCTGGCCTCGCAGCGATCGAGACCCAGTACTTC

j_call: TRBJ1-1
d_call: TRBD1
v_call: TRBV5-5
clone_size: few
cdr3_aa: CASSTWTGEAFF
cdr3_nt: TGTGCCAGCAGCACGTGGACAGGTGAAGCTTTCTTT

j_call: TRBJ2-5
d_call: TRBD2
v_call: TRBV4-3
clone_size: -
cdr3_aa: CASSQDPPRGGETQYF
cdr3_nt: TGCGCCAGCAGCCAAGACCCCCCGCGGGGGGGAGAGACCCAGTACTTC

j_call: TRBJ1-6
d_call: TRBD1
v_call: TRBV6-1
clone_size: -
cdr3_aa: CASRDRGQSYNSPLHF
cdr3_nt: TGTGCCAGCAGGGACAGGGGTCAGTCCTATAATTCACCCCTCCACTTT

j_call: TRBJ2-3
d_call: -
v_call: TRBV9
clone_size: -
cdr3_aa: CASSPPDEASRTDTQYF
cdr3_nt: TGTGCCAGCAGCCCTCCCGACGAGGCTTCTCGCACAGATACGCAGTATTTT

j_call: TRBJ2-5
d_call: -
v_call: TRBV10-3
clone_size: few
cdr3_aa: CAIRPEQDFQETQYF
cdr3_nt: TGTGCCATCAGACCGGAACAGGATTTCCAAGAGACCCAGTACTTC

j_call: TRBJ1-5
d_call: -
v_call: TRBV15
clone_size: -
cdr3_aa: CATSMADDNQPQHF
cdr3_nt: TGTGCCACCAGCATGGCAGACGATAATCAGCCCCAGCATTTT

j_call: TRBJ1-6
d_call: -
v_call: TRBV15
clone_size: few
cdr3_aa: CATSRDSPWAGTNSPLHF
cdr3_nt: TGTGCCACCAGCAGAGATTCTCCGTGGGCAGGCACCAATTCACCCCTCCACTTT

j_call: TRBJ1-1
d_call: TRBD1
v_call: TRBV19
clone_size: -
cdr3_aa: CASSIVPKTGLSEAFF
cdr3_nt: TGTGCCAGTAGTATAGTTCCTAAGACAGGGCTTAGTGAAGCTTTCTTT

j_call: TRBJ2-3
d_call: -
v_call: TRBV5-1
clone_size: -
cdr3_aa: CASGGQNTDTQYF
cdr3_nt: TGCGCCAGCGGTGGGCAGAACACAGATACGCAGTATTTT

j_call: TRBJ2-7
d_call: TRBD1
v_call: TRBV11-2
clone_size: -
cdr3_aa: CASSSGQGFPEQYF
cdr3_nt: TGTGCCAGCAGCTCGGGACAGGGATTTCCCGAGCAGTACTTC

j_call: TRBJ1-2
d_call: -
v_call: TRBV29-1
clone_size: -
cdr3_aa: CSVYRLYGYTF
cdr3_nt: TGCAGCGTTTACAGGCTCTATGGCTACACCTTC

j_call: TRBJ1-1
d_call: -
v_call: TRBV3-1
clone_size: -
cdr3_aa: CASSYYRARSTEAFF
cdr3_nt: TGTGCCAGCAGCTACTACAGGGCCCGGAGCACTGAAGCTTTCTTT

j_call: TRBJ2-1
d_call: -
v_call: TRBV10-3
clone_size: many
cdr3_aa: CAISDGGNEQFF
cdr3_nt: TGTGCCATCAGCGACGGGGGCAATGAGCAGTTCTTC

j_call: TRBJ2-4
d_call: -
v_call: TRBV6-1
clone_size: many
cdr3_aa: CASSGPIGLAKNIQYF
cdr3_nt: TGTGCCAGCAGTGGACCGATTGGGCTAGCTAAAAACATTCAGTACTTC

j_call: TRBJ2-1
d_call: TRBD2
v_call: TRBV20-1
clone_size: many
cdr3_aa: CSARDGGGPYNEQFF
cdr3_nt: TGCAGTGCCCGAGACGGGGGGGGTCCCTACAATGAGCAGTTCTTC

j_call: TRBJ1-3
d_call: TRBD1
v_call: TRBV7-8
clone_size: few
cdr3_aa: CASSPYQGGTSNTIYF
cdr3_nt: TGTGCCAGCTCGCCTTACCAGGGGGGGACCTCAAACACCATATATTTT

j_call: TRBJ1-1
d_call: -
v_call: TRBV12-3/TRBV12-4
clone_size: -
cdr3_aa: CASSSEGMNTEAFF
cdr3_nt: TGTGCCAGCAGTTCGGAGGGCATGAACACTGAAGCTTTCTTT

j_call: TRBJ1-2
d_call: -
v_call: TRBV20-1
clone_size: -
cdr3_aa: CSVTEALGYGYTF
cdr3_nt: TGCAGTGTTACGGAGGCGCTCGGCTATGGCTACACCTTC

j_call: TRBJ2-1
d_call: TRBD2
v_call: TRBV5-1
clone_size: many
cdr3_aa: CASSLGIAGLAYNEQFF
cdr3_nt: TGCGCCAGCAGCTTGGGGATAGCGGGGCTCGCGTACAATGAGCAGTTCTTC

j_call: TRBJ2-2
d_call: -
v_call: TRBV30
clone_size: few
cdr3_aa: CAWSEGRGELFF
cdr3_nt: TGTGCCTGGAGTGAGGGTAGAGGGGAGCTGTTTTTT

j_call: TRBJ2-3
d_call: -
v_call: TRBV3-1
clone_size: many
cdr3_aa: CASSQDPGARLAYF
cdr3_nt: TGTGCCAGCAGCCAAGATCCCGGGGCCCGATTGGCGTATTTT

j_call: TRBJ1-4
d_call: -
v_call: TRBV7-9
clone_size: few
cdr3_aa: CASSPPTEANEKLFF
cdr3_nt: TGTGCCAGCAGCCCTCCGACAGAGGCTAATGAAAAACTGTTTTTT